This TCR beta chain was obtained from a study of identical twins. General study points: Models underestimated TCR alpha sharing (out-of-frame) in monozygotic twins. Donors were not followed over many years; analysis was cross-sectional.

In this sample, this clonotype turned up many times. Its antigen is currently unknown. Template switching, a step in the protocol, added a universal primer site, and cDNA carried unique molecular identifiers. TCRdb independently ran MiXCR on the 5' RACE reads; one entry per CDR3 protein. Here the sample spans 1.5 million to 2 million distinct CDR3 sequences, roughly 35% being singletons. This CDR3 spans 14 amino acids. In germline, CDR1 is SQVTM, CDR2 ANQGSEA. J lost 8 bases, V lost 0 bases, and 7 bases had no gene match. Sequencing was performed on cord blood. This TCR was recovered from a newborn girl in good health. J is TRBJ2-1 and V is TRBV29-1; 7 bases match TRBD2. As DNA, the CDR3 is TGCAGCGTTGAAGAAATAAGGACTAGATATGAGCAGTTCTTC. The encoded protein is CSVEEIRTRYEQFF.